Below, 13 T cell receptor beta chains from the same sample are listed, as sequenced in a study of breast tumors, draining lymph nodes, adjacent tissues. Using its own MiXCR run on the multiplex PCR reads, TCRdb lists one record per CDR3 protein. The sample holds about 200,000 distinct CDR3 sequences; 31% are singletons and the top ten take 4.3%. Axillary draining lymph nodes of breast cancer patients supplied the node samples. Material: axillary lymph node tissue. All receptors come from a female donor with breast cancer. Some clones in this sample may be carry-over from other donors' samples.

The table lists this clonotype with many counts. This sequence joins TRBV7-9 and TRBJ1-4; D unclear. V was trimmed by 8 bases and J by 0 bases, leaving 13 bases between them. The CDR3 is made up of 15 amino acids. Germline-derived CDR1 and CDR2 are SEHNR and FQNEAQ (reference sequence). CDR3 amino acids: CASGRGWATNEKLFF. The CDR3 DNA is TGTGCCAGCGGGCGTGGGTGGGCAACTAATGAAAAACTGTTTTTT.

This chain links TRBV15 with TRBJ1-2; D perhaps matches TRBD1 (6 bases). The germline gives CDR1 LNHNV, CDR2 YYDKDF (reference sequence). Trimming pared 0 bases from V and 10 bases from J, leaving 12 bases between. The CDR3 extends over 13 amino acids. The CDR3 DNA sequence: TGTGCCACCAGCAGAGATCCGTTGGGGGCCTACACCTTC. Translation: CATSRDPLGAYTF.

This clonotype was seen ten or more times. V and J are TRBV9 and TRBJ2-5, with D unresolved. V was shortened by 2 bases and J by 5 bases, with 10 bases between the two germline ends. The CDR3 consists of 13 residues. Germline V gene sequence: CDR1 SGDLS, CDR2 YYNGEE. The CDR3 nucleotides read TGTGCCAGCAGCGTGAGTCCGTACGAGACCCAGTACTTC. Translating it yields CASSVSPYETQYF. The full variable domain, in which reference TRBV9 and TRBJ2-5 provide the parts outside the CDR3, is DSGVTQTPKHLITATGQRVTLRCSPRSGDLSVYWYQQSLDQGLQFLIQYYNGEERAKGNILERFSAQQFPDLHSELNLSSLELGDSALYFCASSVSPYETQYFGPGTRLLVL.

This clonotype came up many times. The gene calls are TRBV12-3 or TRBV12-4 and TRBJ2-3; 13 bases agree with TRBD2. This CDR3 has 15 residues. Trimming cost V 8 bases and J 4 bases; bases outside gene matches: 6. The CDR3, as DNA: TGTGCCAGCGGAAAAACTAGCGGGAGGGCAGATACGCAGTATTTT. Its translation is CASGKTSGRADTQYF.

This clonotype was detected ten times or more. The genes are TRBV2 and TRBJ1-5, with 9 bases lining up with TRBD1. V trimming: 7 bases; J trimming: 1 base; junction bases outside the gene matches: 2. The CDR3 length is 14 residues. Germline lookup yields CDR1 SNHLY and CDR2 FYNNEI. The CDR3 here is CASTGQGSNQPQHF. CDR3 DNA sequence: TGTGCCAGCACCGGACAGGGGAGCAATCAGCCCCAGCATTTT.

Concerning this clonotype itself: No DNA is shown, since the ends of the CDR3 on it are uncertain; the CDR3 is the one TCRdb lists. V and J are TRBV7-9 and TRBJ1-5. Germline V CDR1 and CDR2: SEHNR, FQNEAQ (reference sequence). Termini included, the CDR3 measures 17 amino acids. CDR3 sequence reads: CASSFYICSGVDQPQHF.

This clonotype was counted ten times or more. The gene calls are TRBV20-1 and TRBJ2-7, with 8 nucleotides matching TRBD2. The junction had 6 bases not matched to a gene; V was cut back by 3 bases and J by 2 bases. Germline V gene sequence: CDR1 DFQATT, CDR2 SNEGSKA (reference sequence). This CDR3 contains 14 residues. CDR3 sequence: CSARGLVPTYEQYF. Written as DNA, the CDR3 is TGCAGTGCTAGGGGACTAGTCCCGACCTACGAGCAGTACTTC.

CDR3 region: CASSQDRGVCEKLFF. CDR3 DNA sequence: TGTGCCAGCAGCCAAGATCGGGGGGTTTGTGAAAAACTGTTTTTT. V usage is TRBV14 and J usage is TRBJ1-4, with TRBD1 as a possible D gene (5 bases). V gave up 0 bases and J gave up 7 bases, with 12 bases separating them. Germline V CDR1 and CDR2: SGHDN, FVKESK. The CDR3 extends over 15 amino acids.

This clonotype occurred a few times. The chain couples TRBV3-1 to TRBJ2-5, with 12 bases aligning to TRBD2. This CDR3 comprises 23 residues. The germline gives CDR1 LGHDT, CDR2 YNNKEL (reference sequence). The trim removed 2 bases at V and 4 bases at J, leaving 26 bases unmatched. CDR3 in amino acids: CASSQRVGASGRAFRSGRETQYF. The CDR3 DNA follows: TGTGCCAGCAGCCAAAGGGTCGGGGCTAGCGGGAGGGCCTTCCGGTCTGGGCGAGAGACCCAGTACTTC.

This clonotype was counted many times. This chain links TRBV20-1 with TRBJ2-3; D possibly matches TRBD1 or TRBD2 (5 bases each). Trimming removed 6 bases from V and 5 bases from J, with 18 bases in between. The germline CDR1 and CDR2 sequences are DFQATT and SNEGSKA (reference sequence). This CDR3 is built from 14 residues. In DNA form, the CDR3 reads TGCAGTGCCACTTCCCGGGGCCCGGGAGATACGCAGTATTTT. Translated: CSATSRGPGDTQYF.

This clonotype was seen a few times. The V gene is TRBV28, the J gene TRBJ2-3; D is unclear. Germline lookup yields CDR1 MDHEN and CDR2 SYDVKM. The CDR3 covers 13 residues. V dropped 3 bases and J dropped 0 bases, with 4 bases sitting between them. The CDR3 reads CASSFSSTDTQYF. CDR3 in DNA: TGTGCCAGCAGTTTCTCGAGCACAGATACGCAGTATTTT.

This clonotype has a count of ten or more. The gene calls are TRBV30 and TRBJ1-4; D may be TRBD1 (5 bases). V was clipped by 1 base and J by 3 bases, with 9 bases between them. Germline CDR1 is GTSNPN and CDR2 is SVGIG (reference sequence). The CDR3 length is 14 residues. The CDR3 DNA follows: TGTGCCTGGAGTGCCAGGGCCTCTAATGAAAAACTGTTTTTT. Translating gives CAWSARASNEKLFF.

The V call is TRBV6-2 or TRBV6-3, the J call TRBJ2-7; no firm D call. V was clipped by 6 bases and J by 3 bases, with 12 bases between them. The V gene's germline CDR1 is MNHEY and CDR2 SVGEGT. The CDR3 length is 13 residues. The chain's CDR3 is CASRQPRFYEQYF. CDR3 nucleotide sequence: TGTGCCAGCAGGCAACCCAGGTTCTACGAGCAGTACTTC.